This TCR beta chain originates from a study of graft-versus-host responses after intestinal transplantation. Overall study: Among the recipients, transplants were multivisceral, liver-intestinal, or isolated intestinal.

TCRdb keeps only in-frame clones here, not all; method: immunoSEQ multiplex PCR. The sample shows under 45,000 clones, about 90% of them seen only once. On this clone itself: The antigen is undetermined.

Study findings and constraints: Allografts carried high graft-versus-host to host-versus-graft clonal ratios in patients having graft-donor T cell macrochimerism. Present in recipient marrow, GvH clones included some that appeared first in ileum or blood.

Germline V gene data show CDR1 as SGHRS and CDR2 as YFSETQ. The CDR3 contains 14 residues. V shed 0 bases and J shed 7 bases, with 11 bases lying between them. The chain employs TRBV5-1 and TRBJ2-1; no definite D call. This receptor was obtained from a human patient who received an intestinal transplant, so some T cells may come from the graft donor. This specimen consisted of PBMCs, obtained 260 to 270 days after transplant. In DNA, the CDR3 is TGCGCCAGCAGCTTGGGTGGAACTCGGAATGAGCAGTTCTTC. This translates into CASSLGGTRNEQFF.